The sample holds one count of the clone carrying this TCR beta chain. Antigen: not known. The data were taken from a study of T cell responses to AZD1222 COVID-19 vaccine. V was pared by 7 bases and J by 6 bases, with 15 bases between. Germline values: CDR1 SGHVS, CDR2 FQNEAQ. The CDR3 is made up of 13 amino acids. General study findings and limits: Clonal diversity was possibly underestimated; the donors were predominantly white British and more often female.

Sequencing was performed with immunoSEQ multiplex PCR; in TCRdb, only in-frame clones are kept and a portion is missing. The top ten hold 18% of the sample, which has 40,000 or so clones, approximately 80% seen once. The sample here was peripheral blood, taken 28 days after the second AZD1222 dose. This chain connects TRBV7-8 to TRBJ1-1, with no clear D. The receptor was derived from an adult who received the AZD1222 COVID-19 vaccine. CDR3 nucleotides: TGTGCCAGCACCCCTCTTAGGGCGGCTGAAGCTTTCTTT. It yields the protein CASTPLRAAEAFF.